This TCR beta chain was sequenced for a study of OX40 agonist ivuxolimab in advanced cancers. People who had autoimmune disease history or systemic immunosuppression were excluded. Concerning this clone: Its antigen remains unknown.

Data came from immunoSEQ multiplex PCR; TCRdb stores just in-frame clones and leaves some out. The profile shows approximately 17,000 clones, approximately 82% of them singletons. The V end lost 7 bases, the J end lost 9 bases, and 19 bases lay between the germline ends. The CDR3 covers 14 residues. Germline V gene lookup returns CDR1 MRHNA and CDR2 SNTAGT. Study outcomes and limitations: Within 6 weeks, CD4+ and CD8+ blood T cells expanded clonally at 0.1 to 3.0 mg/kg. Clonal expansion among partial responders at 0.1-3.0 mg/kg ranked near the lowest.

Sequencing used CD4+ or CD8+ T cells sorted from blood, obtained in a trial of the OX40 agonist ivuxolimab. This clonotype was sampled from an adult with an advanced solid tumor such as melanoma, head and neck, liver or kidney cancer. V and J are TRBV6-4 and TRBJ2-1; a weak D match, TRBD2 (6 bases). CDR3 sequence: CASKLTSTSAEQFF. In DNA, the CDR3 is TGTGCCAGCAAACTGACTAGTACGTCGGCTGAGCAGTTCTTC.